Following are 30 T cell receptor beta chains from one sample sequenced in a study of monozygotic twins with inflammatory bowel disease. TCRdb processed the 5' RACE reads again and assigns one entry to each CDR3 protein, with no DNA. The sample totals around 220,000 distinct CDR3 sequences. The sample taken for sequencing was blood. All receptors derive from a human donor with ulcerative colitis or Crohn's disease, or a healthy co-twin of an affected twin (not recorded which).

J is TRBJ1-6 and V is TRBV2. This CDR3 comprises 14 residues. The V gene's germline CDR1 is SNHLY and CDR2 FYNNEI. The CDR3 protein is CASSDVAGNSPLHF. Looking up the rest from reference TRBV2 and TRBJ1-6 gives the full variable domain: EPEVTQTPSHQVTQMGQEVILRCVPISNHLYFYWYRQILGQKVEFLVSFYNNEISEKSEIFDDQFSVERPDGSNFTLKIRSTKLEDSAMYFCASSDVAGNSPLHFGNGTRLTVT.

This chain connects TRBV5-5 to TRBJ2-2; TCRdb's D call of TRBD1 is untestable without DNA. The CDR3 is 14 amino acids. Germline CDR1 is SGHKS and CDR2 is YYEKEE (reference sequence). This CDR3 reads CASSLQGPTGELFF.

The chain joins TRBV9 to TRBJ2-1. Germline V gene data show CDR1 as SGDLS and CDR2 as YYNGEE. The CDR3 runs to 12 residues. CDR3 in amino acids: CASSVGPWEQFF.

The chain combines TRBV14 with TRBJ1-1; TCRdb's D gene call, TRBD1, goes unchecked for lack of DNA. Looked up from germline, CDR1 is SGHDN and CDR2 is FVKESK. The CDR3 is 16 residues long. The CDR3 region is CASSQLQGGMNTEAFF.

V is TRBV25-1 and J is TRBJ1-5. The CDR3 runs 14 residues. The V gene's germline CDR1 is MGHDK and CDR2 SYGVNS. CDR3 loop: CASSGSGGRQPQHF.

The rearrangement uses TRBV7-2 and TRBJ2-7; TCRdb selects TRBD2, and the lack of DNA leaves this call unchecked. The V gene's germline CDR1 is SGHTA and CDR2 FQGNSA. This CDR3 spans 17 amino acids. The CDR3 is CASSPIISSGTAYEQYF.

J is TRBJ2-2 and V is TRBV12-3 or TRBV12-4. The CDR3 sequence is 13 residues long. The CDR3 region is CASSLKDTGELFF.

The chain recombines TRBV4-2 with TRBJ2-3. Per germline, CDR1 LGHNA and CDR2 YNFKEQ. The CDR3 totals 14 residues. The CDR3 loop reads CASSQDDSVNTQYF.

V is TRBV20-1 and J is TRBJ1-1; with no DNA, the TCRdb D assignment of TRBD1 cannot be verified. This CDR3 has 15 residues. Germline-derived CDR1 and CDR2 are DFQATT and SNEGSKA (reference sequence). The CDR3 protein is CSARDGKGTTTEAFF.

CDR3 in amino acids: CASSETGVYNEQFF. V and J are TRBV6-1 and TRBJ2-1; there is no DNA to check the TCRdb D call of TRBD1. Germline CDR1 reads MNHNS; CDR2 reads SASEGT. The CDR3 runs 14 residues.

CDR3 amino acids: CASSPSAYGYTF. This chain links TRBV7-9 with TRBJ1-2. The CDR3 runs 12 residues. The germline CDR1 and CDR2 sequences are SEHNR and FQNEAQ (reference sequence).

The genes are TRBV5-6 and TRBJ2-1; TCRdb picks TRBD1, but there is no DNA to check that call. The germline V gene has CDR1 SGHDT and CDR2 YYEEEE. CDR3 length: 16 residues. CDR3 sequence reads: CASSRLSGTGPNEQFF.

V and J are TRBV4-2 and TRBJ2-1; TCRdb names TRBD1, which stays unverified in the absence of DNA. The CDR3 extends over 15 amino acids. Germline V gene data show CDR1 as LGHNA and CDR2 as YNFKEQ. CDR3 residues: CASSQVSSSYNEQFF.

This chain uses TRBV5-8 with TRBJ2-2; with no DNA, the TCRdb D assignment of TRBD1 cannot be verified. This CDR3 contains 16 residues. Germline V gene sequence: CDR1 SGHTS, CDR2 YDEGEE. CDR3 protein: CASSLPGTGNTGDLFF.

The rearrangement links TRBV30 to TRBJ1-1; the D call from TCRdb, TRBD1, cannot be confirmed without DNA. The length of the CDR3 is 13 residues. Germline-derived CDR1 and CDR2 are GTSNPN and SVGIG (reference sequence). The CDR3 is CAWSPGSGTEAFF.

CDR3 in amino acids: CSARPDGLGQETQYF. The chain uses TRBV20-1 and TRBJ2-5; as DNA is missing, the TRBD2 call by TCRdb cannot be tested. CDR1 and CDR2 from the germline V gene are DFQATT and SNEGSKA (reference sequence). The CDR3 is 15 residues long.

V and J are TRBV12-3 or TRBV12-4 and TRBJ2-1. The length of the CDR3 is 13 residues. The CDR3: CASSSDGSSEQFF.

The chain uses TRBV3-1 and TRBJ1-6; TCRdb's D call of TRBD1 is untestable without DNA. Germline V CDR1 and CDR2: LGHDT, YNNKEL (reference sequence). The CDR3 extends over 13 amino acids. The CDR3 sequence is CASSQGGDSPLHF.

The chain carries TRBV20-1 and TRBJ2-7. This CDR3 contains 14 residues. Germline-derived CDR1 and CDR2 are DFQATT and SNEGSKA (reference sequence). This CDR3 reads CSARTPTSSYEQYF.

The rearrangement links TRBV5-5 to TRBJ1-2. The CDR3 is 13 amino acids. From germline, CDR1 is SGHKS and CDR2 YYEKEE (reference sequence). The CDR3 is CASSLDRGYGYTF.

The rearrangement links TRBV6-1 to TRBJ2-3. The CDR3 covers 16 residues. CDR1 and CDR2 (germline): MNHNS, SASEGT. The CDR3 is CASNQGSNPSTDTQYF.

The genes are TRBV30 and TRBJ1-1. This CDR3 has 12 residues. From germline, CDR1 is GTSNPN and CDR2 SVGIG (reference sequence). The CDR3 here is CAWSGAYTEAFF.

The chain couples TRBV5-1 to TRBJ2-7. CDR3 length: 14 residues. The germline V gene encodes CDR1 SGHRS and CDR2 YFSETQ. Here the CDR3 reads CASSLGRTTYEQYF.

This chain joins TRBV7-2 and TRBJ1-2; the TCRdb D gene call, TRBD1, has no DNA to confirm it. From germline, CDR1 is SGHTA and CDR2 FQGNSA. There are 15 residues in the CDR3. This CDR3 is CASSLGIHSPGGYTF.

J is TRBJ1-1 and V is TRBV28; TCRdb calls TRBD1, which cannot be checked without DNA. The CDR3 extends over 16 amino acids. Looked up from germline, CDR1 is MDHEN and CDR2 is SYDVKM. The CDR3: CASSLAGTVTNTEAFF.

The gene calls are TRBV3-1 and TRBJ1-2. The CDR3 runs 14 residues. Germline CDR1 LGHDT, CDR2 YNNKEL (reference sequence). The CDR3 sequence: CASSQAQGHYGYTF.

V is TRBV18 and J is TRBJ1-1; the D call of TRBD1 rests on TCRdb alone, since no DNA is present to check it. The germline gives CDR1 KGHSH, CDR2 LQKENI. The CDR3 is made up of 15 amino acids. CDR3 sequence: CASSPTGQKNTEAFF.

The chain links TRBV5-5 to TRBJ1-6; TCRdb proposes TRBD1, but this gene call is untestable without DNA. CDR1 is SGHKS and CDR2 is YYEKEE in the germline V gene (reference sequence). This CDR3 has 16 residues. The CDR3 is CASSLWLGGGNSPLHF.

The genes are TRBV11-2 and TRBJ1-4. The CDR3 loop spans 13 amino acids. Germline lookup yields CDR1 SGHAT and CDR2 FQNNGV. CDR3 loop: CASSGPNNEKLFF.

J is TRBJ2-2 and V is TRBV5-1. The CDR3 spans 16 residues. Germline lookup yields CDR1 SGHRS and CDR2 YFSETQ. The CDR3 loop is CASSSGQGSNTGELFF.